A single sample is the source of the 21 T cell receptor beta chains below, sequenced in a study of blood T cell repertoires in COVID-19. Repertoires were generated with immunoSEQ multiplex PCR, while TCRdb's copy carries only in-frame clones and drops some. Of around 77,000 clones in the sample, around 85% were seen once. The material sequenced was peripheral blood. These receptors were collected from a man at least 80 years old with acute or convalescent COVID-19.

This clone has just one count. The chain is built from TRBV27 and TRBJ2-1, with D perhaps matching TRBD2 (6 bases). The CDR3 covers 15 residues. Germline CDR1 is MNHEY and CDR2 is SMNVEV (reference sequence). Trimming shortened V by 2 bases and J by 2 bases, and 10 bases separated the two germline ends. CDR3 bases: TGTGCCAGCAGTTTAGGGGGGAAGCCCTACAATGAGCAGTTCTTC. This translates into CASSLGGKPYNEQFF.

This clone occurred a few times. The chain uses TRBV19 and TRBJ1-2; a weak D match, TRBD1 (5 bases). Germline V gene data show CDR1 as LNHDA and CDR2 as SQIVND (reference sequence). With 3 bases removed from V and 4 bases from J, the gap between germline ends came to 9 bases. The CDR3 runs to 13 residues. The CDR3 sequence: CASSIRGSYGYTF. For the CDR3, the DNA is TGTGCCAGTAGTATTAGGGGCTCCTATGGCTACACCTTC.

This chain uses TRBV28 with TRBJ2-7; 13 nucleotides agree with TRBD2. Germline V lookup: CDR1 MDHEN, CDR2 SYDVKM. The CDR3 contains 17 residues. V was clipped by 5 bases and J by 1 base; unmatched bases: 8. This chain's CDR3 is CASSLTSGGAGSYEQYF. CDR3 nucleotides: TGTGCCAGCAGTCTCACTAGCGGGGGGGCCGGATCCTACGAGCAGTACTTC.

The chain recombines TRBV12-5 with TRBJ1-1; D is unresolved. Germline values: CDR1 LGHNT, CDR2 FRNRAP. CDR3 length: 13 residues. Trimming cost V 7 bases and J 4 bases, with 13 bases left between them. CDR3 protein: CASVLTSSTEAFF. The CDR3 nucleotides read TGTGCTAGTGTCCTGACATCCTCCACTGAAGCTTTCTTT.

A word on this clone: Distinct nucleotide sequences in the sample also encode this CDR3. The CDR3 sequence is CAIRAGTGGGENTEAFF. CDR3 nucleotide sequence: TGTGCCATCCGGGCCGGGACAGGGGGGGGAGAGAACACTGAAGCTTTCTTT. This chain connects TRBV10-3 to TRBJ1-1, with 11 bases aligning to TRBD1. This CDR3 contains 17 residues. CDR1 and CDR2 (germline): ENHRY, SYGVKD. The ends lost 8 bases at V and 1 base at J; junction bases unmatched: 12.

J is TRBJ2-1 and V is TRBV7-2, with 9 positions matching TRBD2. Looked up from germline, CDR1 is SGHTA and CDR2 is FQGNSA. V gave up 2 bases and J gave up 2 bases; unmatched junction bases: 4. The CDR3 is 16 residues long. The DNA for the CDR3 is TGTGCCAGCAGCTTATCGGCTAGCGGGGCCTACAATGAGCAGTTCTTC. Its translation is CASSLSASGAYNEQFF. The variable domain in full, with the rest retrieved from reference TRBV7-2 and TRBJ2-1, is GAGVSQSPSNKVTEKGKDVELRCDPISGHTALYWYRQSLGQGLEFLIYFQGNSAPDKSGLPSDRFSAERTGGSVSTLTIQRTQQEDSAVYLCASSLSASGAYNEQFFGPGTRLTVL.

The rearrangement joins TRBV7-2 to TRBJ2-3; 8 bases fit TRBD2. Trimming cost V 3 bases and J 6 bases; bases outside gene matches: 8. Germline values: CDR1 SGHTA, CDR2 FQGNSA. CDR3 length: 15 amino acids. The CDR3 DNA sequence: TGTGCCAGCAGCTTGGGAAGTAGCGGGATTGATACGCAGTATTTT. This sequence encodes CASSLGSSGIDTQYF.

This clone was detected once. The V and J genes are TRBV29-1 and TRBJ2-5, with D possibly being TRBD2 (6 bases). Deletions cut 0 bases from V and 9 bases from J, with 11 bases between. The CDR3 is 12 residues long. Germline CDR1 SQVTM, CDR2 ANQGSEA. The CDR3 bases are TGCAGCGTTGAAGAGGGAGGAGGGGCCCAGTACTTC. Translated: CSVEEGGGAQYF.

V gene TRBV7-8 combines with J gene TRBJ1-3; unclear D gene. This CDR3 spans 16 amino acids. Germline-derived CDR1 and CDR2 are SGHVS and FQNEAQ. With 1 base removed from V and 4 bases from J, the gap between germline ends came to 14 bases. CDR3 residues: CASSLEGTWAGNTIYF. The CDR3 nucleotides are TGTGCCAGCAGCTTAGAAGGCACCTGGGCCGGAAACACCATATATTTT.

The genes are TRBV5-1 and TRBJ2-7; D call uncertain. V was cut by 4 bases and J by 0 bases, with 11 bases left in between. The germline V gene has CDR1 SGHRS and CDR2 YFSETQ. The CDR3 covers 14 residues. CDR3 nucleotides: TGCGCCAGCAGCCTAGACCCTAGCTCCTACGAGCAGTACTTC. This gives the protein CASSLDPSSYEQYF. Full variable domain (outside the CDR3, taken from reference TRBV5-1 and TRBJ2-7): KAGVTQTPRYLIKTRGQQVTLSCSPISGHRSVSWYQQTPGQGLQFLFEYFSETQRNKGNFPGRFSGRQFSNSRSEMNVSTLELGDSALYLCASSLDPSSYEQYFGPGTRLTVT.

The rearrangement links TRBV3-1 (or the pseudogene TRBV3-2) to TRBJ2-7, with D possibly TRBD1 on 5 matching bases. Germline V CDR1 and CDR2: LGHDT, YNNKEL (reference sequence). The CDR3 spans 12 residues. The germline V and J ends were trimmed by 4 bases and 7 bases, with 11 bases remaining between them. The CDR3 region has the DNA TGTGCCAGCAGCCCGCGACAGTCGGAGCAGTACTTC. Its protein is CASSPRQSEQYF.

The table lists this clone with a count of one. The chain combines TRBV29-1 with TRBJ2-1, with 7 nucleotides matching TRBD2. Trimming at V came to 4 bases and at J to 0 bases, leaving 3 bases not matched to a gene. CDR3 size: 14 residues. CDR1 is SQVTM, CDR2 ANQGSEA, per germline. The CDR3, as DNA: TGCAGCGTTGCGCTAGCGGCCTCCTACAATGAGCAGTTCTTC. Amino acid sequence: CSVALAASYNEQFF.

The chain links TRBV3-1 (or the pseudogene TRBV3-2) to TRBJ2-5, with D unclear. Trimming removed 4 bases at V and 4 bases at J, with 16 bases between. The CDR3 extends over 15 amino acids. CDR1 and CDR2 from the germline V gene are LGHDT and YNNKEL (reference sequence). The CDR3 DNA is TGTGCCAGCAGCCTTAGGCCGGGTGTAGGAGAGACCCAGTACTTC. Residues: CASSLRPGVGETQYF.

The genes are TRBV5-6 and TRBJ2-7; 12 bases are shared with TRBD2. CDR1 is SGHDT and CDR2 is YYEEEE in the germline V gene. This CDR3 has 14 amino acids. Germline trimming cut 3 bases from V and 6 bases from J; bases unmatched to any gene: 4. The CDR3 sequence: CASSWLGLAGEQYF. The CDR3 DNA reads TGTGCCAGCAGCTGGCTGGGACTAGCGGGCGAGCAGTACTTC.

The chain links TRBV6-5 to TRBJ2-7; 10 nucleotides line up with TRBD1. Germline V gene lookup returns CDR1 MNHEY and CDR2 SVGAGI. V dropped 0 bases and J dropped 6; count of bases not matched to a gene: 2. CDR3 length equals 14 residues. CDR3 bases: TGTGCCAGCAGTTACTCCCGGGACAGGGGCGAGCAGTACTTC. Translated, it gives CASSYSRDRGEQYF.

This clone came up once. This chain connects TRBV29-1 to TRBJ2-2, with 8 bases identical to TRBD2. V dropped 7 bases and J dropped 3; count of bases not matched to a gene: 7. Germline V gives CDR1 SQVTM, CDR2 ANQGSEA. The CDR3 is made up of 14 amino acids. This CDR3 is CSATAGADTGELFF. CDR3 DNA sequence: TGCAGCGCTACAGCGGGGGCGGACACCGGGGAGCTGTTTTTT.

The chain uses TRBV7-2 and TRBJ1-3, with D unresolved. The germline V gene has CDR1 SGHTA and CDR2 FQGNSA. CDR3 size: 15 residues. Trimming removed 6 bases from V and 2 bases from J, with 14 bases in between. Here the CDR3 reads CASSYSRGPGNTIYF. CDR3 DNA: TGTGCCAGCAGTTATTCTCGAGGCCCTGGAAACACCATATATTTT.

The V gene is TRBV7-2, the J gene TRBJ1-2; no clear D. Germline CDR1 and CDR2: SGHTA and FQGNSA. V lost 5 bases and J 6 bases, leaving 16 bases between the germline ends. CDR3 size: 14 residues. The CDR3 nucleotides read TGTGCCAGCAGCCCCCCGGGGTCATGGAATGGCTACACCTTC. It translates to CASSPPGSWNGYTF.

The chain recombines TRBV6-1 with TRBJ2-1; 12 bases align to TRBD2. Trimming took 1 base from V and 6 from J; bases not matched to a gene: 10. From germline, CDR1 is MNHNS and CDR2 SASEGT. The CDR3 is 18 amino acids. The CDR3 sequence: CASSEGLAGAMRANEQFF. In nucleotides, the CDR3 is TGTGCCAGCAGTGAAGGACTAGCGGGAGCTATGAGGGCCAATGAGCAGTTCTTC.

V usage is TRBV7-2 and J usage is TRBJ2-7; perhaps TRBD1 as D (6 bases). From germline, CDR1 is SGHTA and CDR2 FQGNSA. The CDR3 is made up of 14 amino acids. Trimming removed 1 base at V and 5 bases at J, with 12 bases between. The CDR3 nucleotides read TGTGCCAGCAGCTTAGAGCAGGGGAACAACGAGCAGTACTTC. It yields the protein CASSLEQGNNEQYF.

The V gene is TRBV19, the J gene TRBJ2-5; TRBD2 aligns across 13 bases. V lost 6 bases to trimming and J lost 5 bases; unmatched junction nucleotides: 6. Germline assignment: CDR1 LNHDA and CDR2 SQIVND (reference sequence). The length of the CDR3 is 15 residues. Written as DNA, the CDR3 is TGTGCCAGTAGCCTACGGACTAGCGGGAGTGAGACCCAGTACTTC. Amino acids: CASSLRTSGSETQYF.